This passage covers 21 T cell receptor beta chains from one sample sequenced in a study of vaccination effects on CD4 cells after COVID-19 (dated by TCRdb to between 2021 and 2024). Library preparation employed the immunoSEQ multiplex PCR assay. The source is immuneACCESS, and TCRdb retained only in-frame sequences with V and J called. Part of the clones is not carried over; for the studies checked, unresolved V genes explain less than half of this, and the remainder is unexplained. The sample table records approximately 13,000 clones; around 76% of these occur just once. The ten top clones hold 25% of the sample. These receptors lack a known antigen. The ViraFEST assay stimulated PBMC with viral peptide pools and then used TCR sequencing to identify antigen-specific CD4+ T cell clonotypes by expansion. After 10 to 11 days of culture, CD4+ T cells were isolated with the EasySep CD4+ T cell isolation kit.

Sequences were derived from CD4+ T cells from PBMCs cultured with HCoV-229E spike peptides, sampled before COVID-19 vaccination. The sample's cell subset or site label is to be understood as: HCoV-229E spike overlapping peptide pool stimulation. The receptor source for this set is a human donor who received a COVID-19 vaccine.

The chain joins TRBV10-3 to TRBJ1-4, with D hard to call. The V and J ends lost 6 bases and 4 bases respectively, with 12 bases between them. Germline lookup yields CDR1 ENHRY and CDR2 SYGVKD. The CDR3 is 14 residues long. CDR3 sequence: CAISDGWGNEKLFF. In DNA, the CDR3 is TGTGCCATCAGCGACGGTTGGGGTAATGAAAAACTGTTTTTT.

The chain combines TRBV7-9 with TRBJ2-5; maybe TRBD2 (6 bases). From germline, CDR1 is SEHNR and CDR2 FQNEAQ (reference sequence). The ends were cut back, 1 base at V and 4 bases at J, with 13 bases in the middle. There are 15 residues in the CDR3. The CDR3 sequence is CASSLGRVVGETQYF. In nucleotides, the CDR3 is TGTGCCAGCAGCTTAGGGAGGGTTGTAGGAGAGACCCAGTACTTC.

This chain connects TRBV29-1 to TRBJ1-2; a possible D gene is TRBD1 (6 bases). From germline, CDR1 is SQVTM and CDR2 ANQGSEA. Trimming left V 4 bases short and J 2 bases short, with 11 bases between. There are 13 residues in the CDR3. CDR3: CSVARGYNYGYTF. The CDR3 coding sequence is TGCAGCGTTGCAAGGGGGTACAACTATGGCTACACCTTC.

The chain couples TRBV6-6 to TRBJ1-2; 9 bases match TRBD1. Trimming at V came to 6 bases and at J to 8 bases, leaving 10 bases not matched to a gene. There are 14 residues in the CDR3. Looked up from germline, CDR1 is MNHNY and CDR2 is SVGAGI (reference sequence). The CDR3 nucleotides read TGTGCCAGCAGGTTATTACAGGGGGCGGACGGCTACACCTTC. This codes for CASRLLQGADGYTF.

The gene calls are TRBV5-5 and TRBJ1-1, with 8 bases identical to TRBD1. The length of the CDR3 is 13 residues. Germline V gene data show CDR1 as SGHKS and CDR2 as YYEKEE (reference sequence). Trimming at V came to 2 bases and at J to 4 bases, leaving 1 base not matched to a gene. The CDR3 spells CASSFGQGTEAFF. DNA of the CDR3: TGTGCCAGCAGCTTTGGACAGGGCACTGAAGCTTTCTTT.

The chain combines TRBV11-2 with TRBJ1-3; 9 nucleotides match TRBD1. CDR3 length: 15 amino acids. Germline CDR1 is SGHAT and CDR2 is FQNNGV. Trimming removed 4 bases from V and 4 bases from J; junction bases left unmatched: 5. The CDR3 DNA reads as TGTGCCAGCAGCTCACAGGGGGCGGCCGGAAACACCATATATTTT. This sequence encodes CASSSQGAAGNTIYF.

The chain joins TRBV28 to TRBJ2-7; 11 bases line up with TRBD2. Trimming cost V 7 bases and J 4 bases; bases outside gene matches: 9. The CDR3 is 15 residues long. Per the germline V gene, CDR1 is MDHEN and CDR2 is SYDVKM. The CDR3 nucleotides read TGTGCCAGCACCTCTCTAGCGGGAGGCTATTACGAGCAGTACTTC. Translated, it gives CASTSLAGGYYEQYF. Drawing the rest from reference TRBV28 and TRBJ2-7, the complete variable domain is DVKVTQSSRYLVKRTGEKVFLECVQDMDHENMFWYRQDPGLGLRLIYFSYDVKMKEKGDIPEGYSVSREKKERFSLILESASTNQTSMYLCASTSLAGGYYEQYFGPGTRLTVT.

As concerns this clone: The germline gene is not matched at one end of the junction; a read error may be the cause. This rearrangement joins TRBV11-3 to TRBJ1-1; D may be TRBD1 (5 bases). The CDR3 length is 14 residues. The germline CDR1 and CDR2 sequences are SGHNT and YENEEA. CDR3 sequence reads: CASSLDSASTEAFF. The CDR3 DNA is TGTGCCAGCAGCCTAGACAGTGCGAGCACTGAAGCTTTCTTT.

The chain links TRBV27 to TRBJ1-5; D may be TRBD1 (5 bases). V shed 6 bases and J shed 2 bases, with 14 bases lying between them. CDR3 length equals 15 residues. Germline lookup yields CDR1 MNHEY and CDR2 SMNVEV (reference sequence). The CDR3, as DNA: TGTGCCAGCAGAGACCTCGGGGCAGGCAATCAGCCCCAGCATTTT. Translation gives CASRDLGAGNQPQHF.

V is TRBV6-6 and J is TRBJ2-7; 11 positions match TRBD2. J lost 3 bases, V lost 6 bases, and 4 bases had no gene match. The germline gives CDR1 MNHNY, CDR2 SVGAGI (reference sequence). The CDR3 has 14 amino acids. DNA for the CDR3: TGTGCCAGCAGCACTAGCGGGAGTAGCTACGAGCAGTACTTC. It is translated as CASSTSGSSYEQYF.

This clone was observed a handful of times. This chain uses TRBV30 with TRBJ1-6; possible D gene TRBD1, 5 bases. Germline V lookup: CDR1 GTSNPN, CDR2 SVGIG (reference sequence). The CDR3 contains 13 residues. V was cut by 8 bases and J by 9 bases, with 17 bases left in between. In DNA form, the CDR3 reads TGTGCCGCGTCGGAAGGGGACGCTTCACCCCTCCACTTT. Translation gives CAASEGDASPLHF.

The chain has TRBV11-2 and TRBJ2-1, with D possibly TRBD2 on 7 matching bases. V gave up 2 bases and J gave up 7 bases, with 18 bases separating them. This CDR3 spans 16 amino acids. CDR1 and CDR2 from the germline V gene are SGHAT and FQNNGV. The CDR3, as DNA: TGTGCCAGCAGCTTACTATGGGGGGGGGCCGTGAATGAGCAGTTCTTC. Translating it yields CASSLLWGGAVNEQFF.

This clone was seen just once. The chain employs TRBV7-8 and TRBJ2-2; 11 nucleotides agree with TRBD2. The V gene end was trimmed by 6 bases and the J gene end by 4 bases; junction bases not matched to a gene: 22. Germline lookup yields CDR1 SGHVS and CDR2 FQNEAQ. This CDR3 contains 21 residues. DNA for the CDR3: TGTGCCAGCAGGACAACTCATACCATTTTAGCGGGAGGGAAGTCCACCGGGGAGCTGTTTTTT. This translates into CASRTTHTILAGGKSTGELFF.

The chain links TRBV18 to TRBJ1-5, with 9 bases matching TRBD1. V shed 5 bases and J 1 base; nucleotides not matched to a gene: 3. The CDR3 loop spans 15 amino acids. Germline CDR1 KGHSH, CDR2 LQKENI. The CDR3, as DNA: TGTGCCAGCTCATGGGGGACAGGGAGCAATCAGCCCCAGCATTTT. Amino acid sequence: CASSWGTGSNQPQHF.

The chain combines TRBV5-4 with TRBJ2-5; D remains ambiguous. This CDR3 is built from 13 residues. Trimming removed 4 bases from V and 3 bases from J, with 10 bases in between. Germline CDR1 and CDR2: SGHNT and YYREEE (reference sequence). The CDR3 DNA is TGTGCCAGCAGCGGGCAGGATGAAGAGACCCAGTACTTC. This encodes CASSGQDEETQYF.

The chain links TRBV6-5 to TRBJ2-7; TRBD2 agrees at 9 bases. V dropped 10 bases and J dropped 1; count of bases not matched to a gene: 8. Looked up from germline, CDR1 is MNHEY and CDR2 is SVGAGI. The CDR3 extends over 14 amino acids. CDR3 sequence: CATRGGRGSYEQYF. CDR3 coding DNA: TGTGCCACCAGGGGCGGGAGGGGGTCCTACGAGCAGTACTTC.

This chain connects TRBV28 to TRBJ1-3; D is unclear. CDR1 and CDR2 from the germline V gene are MDHEN and SYDVKM. This CDR3 contains 13 residues. V lost 3 bases, J lost 10 bases, and 13 bases lay in between. The DNA of the CDR3 is TGTGCCAGCAGTTTGCCCCATTCATATACCATATATTTT. Protein product: CASSLPHSYTIYF.

V and J are TRBV5-1 and TRBJ1-1; TRBD1 matches 7 bases. Germline V gives CDR1 SGHRS, CDR2 YFSETQ. Trimming at V came to 3 bases and at J to 1 base, leaving 9 bases not matched to a gene. This CDR3 has 16 amino acids. The CDR3 DNA sequence: TGCGCCAGCAGCTCCGGGACAGCCGAGAGGAACACTGAAGCTTTCTTT. This encodes CASSSGTAERNTEAFF.

The chain uses TRBV6-1 and TRBJ2-1; a possible D gene is TRBD1 (5 bases). The CDR3 consists of 16 residues. V was trimmed by 0 bases and J by 4 bases, leaving 13 bases between them. In germline, CDR1 is MNHNS, CDR2 SASEGT. CDR3 sequence reads: CASSEAGRVFYNEQFF. DNA for the CDR3: TGTGCCAGCAGTGAAGCTGGCAGGGTATTTTACAATGAGCAGTTCTTC.

V gene TRBV18 combines with J gene TRBJ2-1; 10 positions agree with TRBD2. The CDR3 is 16 amino acids. CDR1 is KGHSH and CDR2 is LQKENI in the germline V gene. Losses at the gene ends were 4 bases for V and 7 bases for J; bases not matched to a gene: 10. The CDR3 DNA is TGTGCCAGCTCACGGGGACTAGCGAGTTTTAAGAATGAGCAGTTCTTC. Translated, it gives CASSRGLASFKNEQFF.

The V gene is TRBV7-2, the J gene TRBJ2-1, with unresolved D. Germline values: CDR1 SGHTA, CDR2 FQGNSA. The CDR3 covers 13 residues. V gave up 3 bases and J gave up 9 bases, with 12 bases separating them. CDR3 sequence: CASSLRKMGEQFF. The CDR3, as DNA: TGTGCCAGCAGCTTGCGGAAGATGGGTGAGCAGTTCTTC.